The 30 T cell receptor beta chains reported below all come from one sample, sequenced in a study of blood T cells in healthy people across ages. Then a second PCR, running roughly 7 to 11 cycles, was carried out with a sample-barcoded 5' primer and a J-beta primer mix. TCRdb analysed the 5' RACE reads with MiXCR anew, one entry per CDR3 protein. This table holds over 500,000 distinct CDR3 sequences, 45% to 60% found once. Sequencing was carried out using blood. Receptors were obtained from a woman aged 80 or older in good health.

This clonotype was counted between two and nine times. J is TRBJ2-1 and V is TRBV5-5; 7 nucleotides agree with TRBD2. CDR1 and CDR2 from the germline V gene are SGHKS and YYEKEE (reference sequence). The CDR3 contains 17 residues. Unmatched junction bases numbered 8, after V lost 0 bases and J lost 2 bases. The CDR3 reads CASSLALRLAAYNEQFF. The CDR3 DNA follows: TGTGCCAGCAGCTTGGCCTTGCGACTAGCTGCCTACAATGAGCAGTTCTTC.

The chain carries TRBV24-1 and TRBJ2-3; D is perhaps TRBD1 or TRBD2 (6 bases each). The CDR3 spans 17 residues. The V gene's germline CDR1 is KGHDR and CDR2 SFDVKD. Trimming took off 1 base at V and 1 base at J, with 14 bases between the two ends. CDR3 in DNA: TGTGCCACCAGTGATTTCCGGGGGCTGTCGGGCACAGATACGCAGTATTTT. Translating gives CATSDFRGLSGTDTQYF.

The V call is TRBV2, the J call TRBJ1-2, with 7 bases lining up with TRBD1. V lost 5 bases, J lost 5 bases, and 5 bases stayed unmatched. The CDR3 length is 13 residues. CDR1 and CDR2 (germline): SNHLY, FYNNEI. DNA for the CDR3: TGTGCCAGCAGTCCTGGACAGGCGTATGGCTACACCTTC. It encodes CASSPGQAYGYTF.

In the case of this clonotype: With a much larger clone just one base away, this may be a read error. The CDR3 DNA sequence: TGTGCCAGCAGCGTCAGCGGGGGGACTGCCTACAATGAGCGGTTCTTC. Its translation: CASSVSGGTAYNERFF. The chain joins TRBV9 to TRBJ2-1; 9 nucleotides line up with TRBD2. This CDR3 has 16 amino acids. Germline CDR1 and CDR2: SGDLS and YYNGEE.

The gene calls are TRBV11-2 and TRBJ2-7; 8 nucleotides line up with TRBD1. V shed 7 bases, J shed 0 bases, and the junction held 5 bases outside the gene matches. The CDR3 consists of 14 residues. Germline CDR1 and CDR2: SGHAT and FQNNGV. CDR3 sequence (DNA): TGTGCCAGCACCCGGGACAGGAGCTCCTACGAGCAGTACTTC. Its translation is CASTRDRSSYEQYF.

This clonotype was seen ten or more times. The genes are TRBV12-3 or TRBV12-4 and TRBJ2-7, with 11 bases lining up with TRBD2. V trimming: 1 base; J trimming: 5 bases; junction bases outside the gene matches: 7. CDR3 length: 16 amino acids. The CDR3 loop is CASSLVGTSGLNEQYF. Here the CDR3 DNA reads TGTGCCAGCAGTTTAGTGGGGACTAGCGGTTTAAACGAGCAGTACTTC.

This sequence joins TRBV5-1 and TRBJ2-1, with 7 bases that match TRBD1. CDR1 and CDR2 (germline): SGHRS, YFSETQ. The V and J ends lost 4 bases and 8 bases, in that order; junction bases with no gene match: 15. The CDR3 runs 16 residues. The DNA of the CDR3 is TGCGCCAGCAGCGCAAGGGACAGTTCATGGGGCTATGAGCAGTTCTTC. Encoded protein: CASSARDSSWGYEQFF.

The rearrangement uses TRBV6-5 and TRBJ2-1; D unresolved. In germline, CDR1 is MNHEY, CDR2 SVGAGI. Trimming took 3 bases from V and 8 from J, leaving 14 bases between them. This CDR3 is built from 14 residues. In DNA form, the CDR3 reads TGTGCCAGCAGTTATCAGTGGGCTACGCATGAGCAGTTCTTC. Translation: CASSYQWATHEQFF.

This rearrangement joins TRBV5-1 to TRBJ2-5, with D perhaps TRBD1 or TRBD2 (5 bases each). The CDR3 has 14 amino acids. Germline loops: CDR1 SGHRS, CDR2 YFSETQ. Trimming removed 7 bases from V and 4 bases from J, with 17 bases in between. The DNA of the CDR3 is TGCGCCAGCCTCCTTCCGGGACCGGCAGAGACCCAGTACTTC. Its protein product is CASLLPGPAETQYF.

Notes on this clonotype: Just one base apart from a much larger clone, this may be a read error. The chain recombines TRBV28 with TRBJ2-5; D is uncertain. Matching the DNA end better, TRBJ2-4 makes the J call doubtful. CDR3 length equals 12 residues. Germline V gene sequence: CDR1 MDHEN, CDR2 SYDVKM. In nucleotides, the CDR3 is TGTGCCAGCAGTTCCAACGCGGCCATTCAGTACTTC. This gives the protein CASSSNAAIQYF.

The chain couples TRBV6-4 to TRBJ2-4, with 12 bases lining up with TRBD2. The J call is in doubt because the DNA end fits TRBJ2-5 better. From germline, CDR1 is MRHNA and CDR2 SNTAGT. The CDR3 is made up of 15 amino acids. The CDR3 region has the DNA TGTGCCAGCAGTGAGACTAGCGGGGGACAGGAGACCCAGTACTTC. It specifies CASSETSGGQETQYF.

This clonotype was observed many times. This sequence joins TRBV7-2 and TRBJ2-1; the D is unclear. The V and J ends lost 0 bases and 2 bases respectively, with 8 bases between them. CDR1 is SGHTA, CDR2 FQGNSA, per germline. CDR3 length: 15 amino acids. In nucleotides, the CDR3 is TGTGCCAGCAGCTTAGCTTCAGCTACCTACAATGAGCAGTTCTTC. It encodes CASSLASATYNEQFF.

This clonotype was picked up many times. The chain recombines TRBV15 with TRBJ2-3, with TRBD2 matching 11 bases. Germline V lookup: CDR1 LNHNV, CDR2 YYDKDF (reference sequence). J was trimmed by 4 bases and V by 0 bases; bases with no gene match: 9. The CDR3 is 18 residues long. CDR3 sequence reads: CATSRDKLAGVRPDTQYF. CDR3 nucleotide sequence: TGTGCCACCAGCAGAGATAAACTAGCGGGAGTTCGGCCAGATACGCAGTATTTT.

In its sample, this clonotype was seen a few times. The chain recombines TRBV12-3 or TRBV12-4 with TRBJ2-1, with a weak D call TRBD1 (6 bases). This CDR3 contains 16 residues. V lost 2 bases, J lost 8 bases, and 19 bases lay in between. This chain's CDR3 is CASSLTAGVSLDEQFF. CDR3 sequence (DNA): TGTGCCAGCAGTTTAACCGCAGGGGTCTCTCTGGATGAGCAGTTCTTC.

The rearrangement joins TRBV20-1 to TRBJ2-7; 14 bases line up with TRBD2. The CDR3 is 17 amino acids. V shed 3 bases and J 0 bases; nucleotides not matched to a gene: 7. Germline values: CDR1 DFQATT, CDR2 SNEGSKA (reference sequence). The CDR3 nucleotides read TGCAGTGCTAGTCCGACTAGCGGGGGGGAGCACTCCTACGAGCAGTACTTC. It translates to CSASPTSGGEHSYEQYF.

This clonotype was seen at least ten times. The chain employs TRBV9 and TRBJ1-2; D remains ambiguous. CDR3 length equals 14 residues. The V gene lost 0 bases and the J gene lost 3 bases, with 9 bases spanning the gap. Germline V gives CDR1 SGDLS, CDR2 YYNGEE. This CDR3 reads CASSVGVFDYGYTF. DNA of the CDR3: TGTGCCAGCAGCGTAGGGGTCTTTGACTATGGCTACACCTTC. Filled out from reference TRBV9 and TRBJ1-2, the complete variable domain reads DSGVTQTPKHLITATGQRVTLRCSPRSGDLSVYWYQQSLDQGLQFLIQYYNGEERAKGNILERFSAQQFPDLHSELNLSSLELGDSALYFCASSVGVFDYGYTFGSGTRLTVV.

This rearrangement joins TRBV15 to TRBJ2-5; D tentatively reads TRBD1 or TRBD2 (5 bases each). There are 15 residues in the CDR3. V was trimmed by 3 bases and J by 2 bases, leaving 13 bases between them. In germline, CDR1 is LNHNV, CDR2 YYDKDF (reference sequence). For the CDR3, the DNA is TGTGCCACCAGCAGTGGGGGTCAGGGACAAGAGACCCAGTACTTC. Translation: CATSSGGQGQETQYF.

There are many counts of this clonotype. The chain uses TRBV10-3 and TRBJ1-5; D is unresolved. Between the trimmed V and J ends, which lost 6 bases and 4 bases, there was a span of 7 bases. The CDR3 totals 12 residues. Germline lookup yields CDR1 ENHRY and CDR2 SYGVKD. The CDR3 sequence: CAIRPENQPQHF. In nucleotides, the CDR3 is TGTGCCATCAGACCCGAAAATCAGCCCCAGCATTTT.

In regard to this clonotype: This could be a read error, since a much larger clone is one nucleotide away. The CDR3 loop reads CAGSFGSPRYYTDTQYF. CDR3 coding DNA: TGTGCCGGCAGTTTTGGAAGCCCAAGGTATTACACAGATACGCAGTATTTT. The chain links TRBV12-3 or TRBV12-4 to TRBJ2-3; D ambiguous. CDR3 length: 17 residues.

The chain has TRBV18 and TRBJ2-2; D gene uncertain. Per germline, CDR1 KGHSH and CDR2 LQKENI. The V end lost 2 bases, the J end lost 4 bases, and 14 bases lay between the germline ends. The CDR3 has 16 residues. The CDR3 here is CASSPEATRSTGELFF. In nucleotides, the CDR3 is TGTGCCAGCTCACCAGAGGCTACCCGGAGCACCGGGGAGCTGTTTTTT.

This clonotype was seen repeatedly, ten times or more. The V and J genes are TRBV5-1 and TRBJ1-4; D not resolved. The CDR3 is 14 residues long. Trimming removed 0 bases at V and 5 bases at J, with 8 bases between. Germline CDR1 reads SGHRS; CDR2 reads YFSETQ. The CDR3 is CASSLAGSNEKLFF. CDR3 nucleotide sequence: TGCGCCAGCAGCTTGGCAGGTTCGAATGAAAAACTGTTTTTT.

The chain links TRBV9 to TRBJ2-5; a weak D match, TRBD1 (5 bases). Germline V lookup: CDR1 SGDLS, CDR2 YYNGEE. The CDR3 covers 14 residues. V was trimmed by 0 bases and J by 7 bases, leaving 13 bases between them. The CDR3 spells CASSVGGAVVTQYF. CDR3 bases: TGTGCCAGCAGCGTAGGTGGGGCCGTGGTGACCCAGTACTTC.

For this clonotype: At one end, the junction sequence differs from germline, possibly due to a read error. CDR3 residues: CSVEMKYGNIIYF. The DNA for the CDR3 is TGCAGCGTTGAAATGAAGTATGGAAACATCATATATTTT. V usage is TRBV29-1 and J usage is TRBJ1-3, with D unclear. Germline V gives CDR1 SQVTM, CDR2 ANQGSEA. This CDR3 spans 13 amino acids. The full variable domain, with the rest looked up from reference TRBV29-1 and TRBJ1-3, is SAVISQKPSRDICQRGTSLTIQCQVDSQVTMMFWYRQQPGQSLTLIATANQGSEATYESGFVIDKFPISRPNLTFSTLTVSNMSPEDSSIYLCSVEMKYGNIIYFGEGSWLTVV.

Worth noting for this clonotype: A much larger clone is a single base away; this may be a read error. The chain employs TRBV24-1 and TRBJ2-3; D perhaps matches TRBD1 (6 bases). V was clipped by 3 bases and J by 1 base, with 16 bases between them. Germline CDR1 and CDR2: KGHDR and SFDVKD. The CDR3 length is 17 residues. CDR3 nucleotide sequence: TGTGCCACCAGTGATGGTCCCGGGACAAGTTGCACAGATACGCAGTATTTT. Translated, it gives CATSDGPGTSCTDTQYF.

This chain joins TRBV15 and TRBJ1-6, with D uncertain. Germline lookup yields CDR1 LNHNV and CDR2 YYDKDF (reference sequence). CDR3 length equals 15 residues. With 0 bases removed from V and 9 bases from J, the gap between germline ends came to 12 bases. As DNA, the CDR3 is TGTGCCACCAGCAGAGATCTGGGTTTGGGTTCACCCCTCCACTTT. Its protein is CATSRDLGLGSPLHF.

This clonotype was counted between two and nine times. The chain has TRBV14 and TRBJ1-1; no clear D gene. Between the trimmed V and J ends, which lost 0 bases and 8 bases, there was a span of 13 bases. Germline V gene lookup returns CDR1 SGHDN and CDR2 FVKESK. The CDR3 totals 14 residues. CDR3 sequence (DNA): TGTGCCAGCAGCCAAGATCAAAACTCCTTAGAAGCTTTCTTT. Residues: CASSQDQNSLEAFF.

V usage is TRBV11-2 and J usage is TRBJ2-5; D is perhaps TRBD1 or TRBD2 (6 bases each). The better agreement between TRBJ2-7 and the DNA end casts doubt on the J call. Germline V gene lookup returns CDR1 SGHAT and CDR2 FQNNGV. This CDR3 has 14 amino acids. DNA for the CDR3: TGTGCCAGCAGCTGGAATTACGGGGGCGACGAGCAGTACTTC. Translating gives CASSWNYGGDEQYF.

This clonotype was counted ten times or more. This chain links TRBV4-1 with TRBJ2-1; D is uncertain. The CDR3 has 13 amino acids. Germline CDR1 and CDR2: MGHRA and YSYEKL. V gave up 4 bases and J gave up 6 bases, with 10 bases separating them. As DNA, the CDR3 is TGCGCCAGCAGCCCACCACTCTCCAATGAGCAGTTCTTC. It codes for CASSPPLSNEQFF.

This clonotype has at least ten counts. A single base separates this from a much larger clone, so it may be a read error. The rearrangement joins TRBV4-1 to TRBJ2-1, with D perhaps TRBD1 (7 bases). CDR3 size: 14 residues. Germline V lookup: CDR1 MGHRA, CDR2 YSYEKL. Trimming removed 5 bases at V and 9 bases at J, with 17 bases between. DNA for the CDR3: TGCGCCAGCAGCTACGACATCCAGGGGGGTGAGCAGTTCTTC. Its translation is CASSYDIQGGEQFF.

The CDR3: CSAREGLYNIQYF. For the CDR3, the DNA is TGCAGTGCTAGAGAGGGGCTTTATAACATTCAGTACTTC. The gene calls are TRBV20-1 and TRBJ2-4, with D possibly matching TRBD1 (5 bases). Germline CDR1 DFQATT, CDR2 SNEGSKA (reference sequence). V was cut by 0 bases and J by 7 bases, with 10 bases left in between. CDR3 length equals 13 residues.